Following are 30 T cell receptor beta chains from one sample sequenced in a study of CD8 T cells in Susac syndrome. RNA in amounts of about 0.45 to 1 ug was reverse transcribed with random hexamers. TCRdb reprocessed the immunoSEQ multiplex PCR reads with MiXCR, giving one entry per CDR3 protein. The sample lists around 300,000 distinct CDR3 sequences, approximately 85% occurring once. Specimen: CD8+ T cells from PBMCs. These receptors came from a human donor with multiple sclerosis.

The sample holds a few counts of this clonotype. This chain connects TRBV6-1 to TRBJ1-2, with 8 bases identical to TRBD1. Germline assignment: CDR1 MNHNS and CDR2 SASEGT. The CDR3 consists of 16 residues. V was clipped by 7 bases and J by 7 bases; unmatched bases: 17. CDR3 protein: CASTASLQGARGGYTF. The CDR3 DNA follows: TGTGCCAGCACCGCCAGCCTTCAGGGGGCTAGAGGTGGCTACACCTTC.

The CDR3 spells CASRLGLAGVGEQFF. The CDR3 region has the DNA TGTGCCAGCAGACTCGGACTAGCGGGAGTTGGTGAGCAGTTCTTC. The chain carries TRBV7-3 and TRBJ2-1, with 13 bases aligning to TRBD2. J gave up 9 bases and V 6 bases, and 8 bases lay outside the gene matches. Germline V CDR1 and CDR2: SGHTA, FQGTGA. This CDR3 has 15 amino acids.

J is TRBJ1-5 and V is TRBV30, with no clear D. The V and J ends lost 1 base and 4 bases respectively, with 5 bases between them. From germline, CDR1 is GTSNPN and CDR2 SVGIG (reference sequence). CDR3 length: 12 amino acids. The CDR3 DNA sequence: TGTGCCTGGAGTGATTTTAATCAGCCCCAGCATTTT. It yields the protein CAWSDFNQPQHF. Using reference TRBV30 and TRBJ1-5 for the parts outside the CDR3, the full variable domain is SQTIHQWPATLVQPVGSPLSLECTVEGTSNPNLYWYRQAAGRGLQLLFYSVGIGQISSEVPQNLSASRPQDRQFILSSKKLLLSDSGFYLCAWSDFNQPQHFGDGTRLSIL.

The sample holds one count of this clonotype. This chain connects TRBV9 to TRBJ2-3; the match to TRBD2 covers 7 bases. The CDR3 covers 16 residues. Germline loops: CDR1 SGDLS, CDR2 YYNGEE. J was trimmed by 3 bases and V by 4 bases; bases with no gene match: 11. Here the CDR3 DNA reads TGTGCCAGCAGCCCGAGCGGGGCGGGTTTTACAGATACGCAGTATTTT. The encoded protein is CASSPSGAGFTDTQYF.

The CDR3 DNA follows: TGCGCCAGCACCCTCGGTCAGAGGCTGGCTGGGGCCAACGTCCTGACTTTC. It is translated as CASTLGQRLAGANVLTF. The chain has TRBV10-1 and TRBJ2-6; no definite D call. Per the germline V gene, CDR1 is WNHNN and CDR2 is SYGVQD (reference sequence). The CDR3 length is 17 residues. The V gene lost 7 bases and the J gene lost 2 bases, with 18 bases spanning the gap.

The CDR3, as DNA: TGTGCCAGCAGTTTACGGGTCTCCCTGACTGAAGCTTTCTTT. Translating it yields CASSLRVSLTEAFF. This chain links TRBV27 with TRBJ1-1; D call uncertain. V lost 2 bases and J lost 5, with 12 bases in between. The germline CDR1 and CDR2 sequences are MNHEY and SMNVEV (reference sequence). There are 14 residues in the CDR3.

The J gene is TRBJ2-3, the V gene TRBV7-2; 8 bases fit TRBD2. The CDR3 contains 17 residues. Germline lookup yields CDR1 SGHTA and CDR2 FQGNSA. The trim removed 1 base at V and 1 base at J, leaving 7 bases unmatched. CDR3 DNA sequence: TGTGCCAGCAGCTTAGGGGGCAGCGGGAGCGGCACAGATACGCAGTATTTT. Protein product: CASSLGGSGSGTDTQYF.

The V gene is TRBV19, the J gene TRBJ2-1, with D possibly matching TRBD2 (5 bases). V lost 9 bases and J 0 bases, leaving 15 bases between the germline ends. Per germline, CDR1 LNHDA and CDR2 SQIVND (reference sequence). The length of the CDR3 is 15 residues. In DNA form, the CDR3 reads TGTGCCAGCGGGAAGACGGAGAGCTCCTACAATGAGCAGTTCTTC. It specifies CASGKTESSYNEQFF.

The chain carries TRBV10-3 and TRBJ2-7; 7 bases align to TRBD1. The CDR3 has 14 residues. CDR1 and CDR2 from the germline V gene are ENHRY and SYGVKD. J was trimmed by 6 bases and V by 3 bases; bases with no gene match: 8. The CDR3 here is CAISDFMAGGEQYF. Written as DNA, the CDR3 is TGTGCCATCAGTGATTTTATGGCAGGGGGCGAGCAGTACTTC.

The rearrangement joins TRBV7-9 to TRBJ2-7; 7 positions match TRBD2. Germline V gene sequence: CDR1 SEHNR, CDR2 FQNEAQ (reference sequence). The ends lost 0 bases at V and 2 bases at J; junction bases unmatched: 4. The CDR3 is 15 residues long. The CDR3 DNA reads TGTGCCAGCAGCTTAGCTCCTAGCGGTACCTACGAGCAGTACTTC. Its translation is CASSLAPSGTYEQYF.

V gene TRBV30 combines with J gene TRBJ1-1; D remains ambiguous. V lost 0 bases and J 1 base, leaving 6 bases between the germline ends. The germline V gene has CDR1 GTSNPN and CDR2 SVGIG (reference sequence). There are 13 residues in the CDR3. CDR3 loop: CAWSVGGNTEAFF. The CDR3 DNA follows: TGTGCCTGGAGTGTCGGAGGGAACACTGAAGCTTTCTTT.

This chain connects TRBV28 to TRBJ1-4, with D possibly TRBD1 on 6 matching bases. Germline V lookup: CDR1 MDHEN, CDR2 SYDVKM. V dropped 8 bases and J dropped 2 bases, with 12 bases sitting between them. This CDR3 has 14 residues. The CDR3: CASRYRATNEKLFF. The CDR3 DNA sequence: TGTGCCAGCCGTTACAGGGCTACTAATGAAAAACTGTTTTTT.

The gene calls are TRBV28 and TRBJ2-7; 10 positions agree with TRBD1. This CDR3 region has 15 residues. The trim removed 7 bases at V and 1 base at J, leaving 7 bases unmatched. CDR1 is MDHEN, CDR2 SYDVKM, per germline. The CDR3 spells CASKSGTGESYEQYF. CDR3 coding DNA: TGTGCCAGCAAATCCGGGACAGGGGAATCCTACGAGCAGTACTTC.

The chain recombines TRBV15 with TRBJ1-1, with 7 bases matching TRBD1. This CDR3 comprises 13 residues. The ends lost 10 bases at V and 3 bases at J; junction bases unmatched: 8. Germline loops: CDR1 LNHNV, CDR2 YYDKDF (reference sequence). The CDR3 here is CASRDREHTEAFF. CDR3 DNA sequence: TGTGCCAGCCGCGACAGGGAGCACACTGAAGCTTTCTTT.

This chain links TRBV2 with TRBJ2-7; 11 bases line up with TRBD2. The CDR3 is 18 amino acids. Germline trimming cut 3 bases from V and 2 bases from J; bases unmatched to any gene: 12. Germline V CDR1 and CDR2: SNHLY, FYNNEI. CDR3 sequence (DNA): TGTGCCAGCAGTGAGAGACTAGCGGGAACGGGGTGGGCCTACGAGCAGTACTTC. It codes for CASSERLAGTGWAYEQYF.

The rearrangement joins TRBV23-1 to TRBJ1-1; tentatively, D is TRBD1 (6 bases). TRBV23-1 is an ORF for which the function is uncertain. The CDR3 covers 15 residues. Trimming removed 8 bases at V and 0 bases at J, with 16 bases between. For the CDR3, the DNA is TGCGCCAGCGGACAGACTGGTATCATGAACACTGAAGCTTTCTTT. Translating it yields CASGQTGIMNTEAFF.

The gene calls are TRBV10-3 and TRBJ2-1; no clear D gene. This CDR3 has 12 residues. The V and J ends lost 2 bases and 3 bases respectively, with 2 bases between them. Germline CDR1 is ENHRY and CDR2 is SYGVKD. CDR3 amino acids: CAISEDYNEQFF. The CDR3 DNA follows: TGTGCCATCAGTGAGGACTACAATGAGCAGTTCTTC.

The genes are TRBV5-4 and TRBJ2-7; TRBD1 matches at 10 bases. The V gene end was trimmed by 7 bases and the J gene end by 5 bases; junction bases not matched to a gene: 12. The germline gives CDR1 SGHNT, CDR2 YYREEE (reference sequence). CDR3 length: 15 residues. In DNA, the CDR3 is TGTGCCAGCGGCTGGGGGACAGGGGTGTTGGACGAGCAGTACTTC. It specifies CASGWGTGVLDEQYF.

The chain joins TRBV19 to TRBJ2-1; 7 bases are shared with TRBD1. V trimming: 5 bases; J trimming: 10 bases; junction bases outside the gene matches: 2. The germline CDR1 and CDR2 sequences are LNHDA and SQIVND (reference sequence). The CDR3 runs 11 residues. The CDR3 sequence: CASSPGQEQFF. Written as DNA, the CDR3 is TGTGCCAGTAGTCCGGGACAGGAGCAGTTCTTC.

The V gene is TRBV12-3 or TRBV12-4, the J gene TRBJ2-7; D possibly corresponds to TRBD2 (5 bases). The ends were cut back, 2 bases at V and 3 bases at J, with 11 bases in the middle. The CDR3 sequence is 14 residues long. CDR3 amino acids: CASSLRGDFYEQYF. As DNA, the CDR3 is TGTGCCAGCAGTTTACGGGGAGATTTCTACGAGCAGTACTTC.

This clonotype has just one count. The genes are TRBV28 and TRBJ2-7; D call uncertain. Trimming stripped 5 bases from V and 4 bases from J, with 12 bases between. In germline, CDR1 is MDHEN, CDR2 SYDVKM. The CDR3 covers 13 residues. CDR3 sequence (DNA): TGTGCCAGCAGTCAACACGTGATATACGAGCAGTACTTC. This encodes CASSQHVIYEQYF. Combining the CDR3 with reference TRBV28 and TRBJ2-7 gives the whole variable domain DVKVTQSSRYLVKRTGEKVFLECVQDMDHENMFWYRQDPGLGLRLIYFSYDVKMKEKGDIPEGYSVSREKKERFSLILESASTNQTSMYLCASSQHVIYEQYFGPGTRLTVT.

As for this clonotype: An end of the junction differs from the germline gene, which may be a read error. This chain joins TRBV30 and TRBJ2-7; the D is unclear. CDR3 length: 11 residues. Germline CDR1 GTSNPN, CDR2 SVGIG (reference sequence). The CDR3 DNA reads as TGCTTATGGCAGGACCCCTACGAGCAGTACTTC. The encoded protein is CLWQDPYEQYF.

This clonotype came up once. V and J are TRBV20-1 and TRBJ1-2; no clear D gene. This CDR3 has 16 residues. From germline, CDR1 is DFQATT and CDR2 SNEGSKA (reference sequence). The V and J ends lost 3 bases and 8 bases respectively, with 25 bases between them. The CDR3 sequence is CSAREIQASPRLGYTF. CDR3 sequence (DNA): TGCAGTGCTAGGGAAATTCAGGCATCTCCTCGACTAGGCTACACCTTC.

The chain joins TRBV15 to TRBJ2-1; TRBD2 aligns across 10 bases. The CDR3 totals 16 residues. Germline lookup yields CDR1 LNHNV and CDR2 YYDKDF (reference sequence). The V gene end was trimmed by 3 bases and the J gene end by 4 bases; junction bases not matched to a gene: 6. The CDR3 DNA sequence: TGTGCCACCAGCAGGGGTAGGACTAGCGGTTACAATGAGCAGTTCTTC. Its translation: CATSRGRTSGYNEQFF.

The chain combines TRBV12-3 or TRBV12-4 with TRBJ1-5, with TRBD1 matching over 9 bases. CDR3 length: 14 residues. V gave up 8 bases and J gave up 2 bases; unmatched junction bases: 4. CDR3 DNA: TGTGCCAGCTTGGGACAGGGAGGCAATCAGCCCCAGCATTTT. This encodes CASLGQGGNQPQHF.

This clonotype occurred once. The chain employs TRBV27 and TRBJ2-5, with 11 positions matching TRBD2. Per germline, CDR1 MNHEY and CDR2 SMNVEV (reference sequence). V lost 5 bases to trimming and J lost 5 bases; unmatched junction nucleotides: 10. The CDR3 spans 16 residues. The CDR3 region has the DNA TGTGCCAGCAGTCTCCTCTCGACTAGCGGGGCGGAGACCCAGTACTTC. Encoded protein: CASSLLSTSGAETQYF.

The gene calls are TRBV6-2 or TRBV6-3 and TRBJ2-1; D possibly uses TRBD1 or TRBD2 (5 bases each). Between the trimmed V and J ends, which lost 2 bases and 0 bases, there was a span of 8 bases. The CDR3 totals 15 residues. Germline V gene sequence: CDR1 MNHEY, CDR2 SVGEGT. The CDR3 reads CASSYRGYSYNEQFF. CDR3 DNA: TGTGCCAGCAGTTACCGGGGCTACTCCTACAATGAGCAGTTCTTC.

Only a few counts were recorded for this clonotype. The chain recombines TRBV6-1 with TRBJ2-7; no clear D gene. Per the germline V gene, CDR1 is MNHNS and CDR2 is SASEGT. The CDR3 runs 14 residues. With 6 bases removed from V and 3 bases from J, the gap between germline ends came to 15 bases. CDR3 sequence (DNA): TGTGCCAGCAGCCCCGGCCAGTTAGTCTACGAGCAGTACTTC. This encodes CASSPGQLVYEQYF.

V usage is TRBV19 and J usage is TRBJ2-3; 10 nucleotides match TRBD2. The V gene's germline CDR1 is LNHDA and CDR2 SQIVND (reference sequence). This CDR3 region has 15 residues. Germline trimming cut 3 bases from V and 4 bases from J; bases unmatched to any gene: 4. The CDR3 here is CASSMGSGRPDTQYF. CDR3 DNA sequence: TGTGCCAGTAGTATGGGTAGCGGGAGGCCAGATACGCAGTATTTT.

V and J are TRBV23-1 and TRBJ2-1, with a possible D match to TRBD2 (6 bases). TRBV23-1 is treated as an ORF (open reading frame) with a function not yet certain. This CDR3 comprises 17 residues. Trimming removed 4 bases at V and 0 bases at J, with 16 bases between. The chain's CDR3 is CASSPCVAVSSYNEQFF. In nucleotides, the CDR3 is TGCGCCAGCAGTCCCTGTGTAGCGGTTAGCTCCTACAATGAGCAGTTCTTC.